This TCR beta chain was profiled in a study of T cells in Graves' hyperthyroidism and ophthalmopathy. Study background: Peripheral blood draws took place at initial diagnosis, ahead of any treatment. General study results and limits: In the blood, most expanded thyroid clonotypes above 0.001 appeared as well. The model's output predicted ophthalmopathy at a median of about 6.5 months prior to onset.

CDR1 and CDR2 from the germline V gene are SGHNT and YENEEA. This CDR3 has 15 amino acids. Losses at the gene ends were 4 bases for V and 5 bases for J; bases not matched to a gene: 9. As for this clonotype: Its antigen is as yet unknown.

TCR beta CDR3 region amplification was performed from RNA transcripts. First-round RT-PCR with HTBI primers amplified the TCR CDR3 region. TCRdb recomputed calls from the multiplex PCR reads with MiXCR, one row per CDR3 protein. The sample consists of fewer than 650,000 distinct CDR3 sequences, about 15% of them appearing once. This sequence originates from a woman in her thirties or forties with Graves' ophthalmopathy. The source material was blood. The rearrangement links TRBV11-3 to TRBJ2-7, with 9 bases identical to TRBD1. This CDR3 reads CASSSLGTGTDEQYF. DNA of the CDR3: TGTGCCAGCAGCTCCCTGGGGACAGGGACAGACGAGCAGTACTTC.